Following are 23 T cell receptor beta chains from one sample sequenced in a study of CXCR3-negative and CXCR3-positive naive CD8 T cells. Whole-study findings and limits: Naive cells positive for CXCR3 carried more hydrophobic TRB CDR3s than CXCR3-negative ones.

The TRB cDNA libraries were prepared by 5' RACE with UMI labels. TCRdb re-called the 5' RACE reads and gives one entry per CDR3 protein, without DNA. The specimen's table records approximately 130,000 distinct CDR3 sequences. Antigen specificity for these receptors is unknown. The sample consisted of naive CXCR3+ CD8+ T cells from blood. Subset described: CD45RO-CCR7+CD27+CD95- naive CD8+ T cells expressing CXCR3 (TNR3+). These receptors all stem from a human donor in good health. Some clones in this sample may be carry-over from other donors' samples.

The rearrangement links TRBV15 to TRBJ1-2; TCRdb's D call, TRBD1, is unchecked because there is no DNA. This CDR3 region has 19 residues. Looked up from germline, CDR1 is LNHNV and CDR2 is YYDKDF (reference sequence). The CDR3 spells CATSREWATAQLTNYGYTF. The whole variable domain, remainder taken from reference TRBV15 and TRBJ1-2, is DAMVIQNPRYQVTQFGKPVTLSCSQTLNHNVMYWYQQKSSQAPKLLFHYYDKDFNNEADTPDNFQSRRPNTSFCFLDIRSPGLGDTAMYLCATSREWATAQLTNYGYTFGSGTRLTVV.

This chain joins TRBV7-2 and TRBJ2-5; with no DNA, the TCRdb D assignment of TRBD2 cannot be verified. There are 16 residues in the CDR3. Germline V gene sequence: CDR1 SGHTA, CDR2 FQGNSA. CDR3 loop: CASSLAWTSGHETQYF.

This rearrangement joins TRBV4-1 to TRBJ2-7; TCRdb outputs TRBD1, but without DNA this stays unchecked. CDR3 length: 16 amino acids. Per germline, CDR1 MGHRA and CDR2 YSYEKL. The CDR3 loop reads CASSQLIDRGDYEQYF.

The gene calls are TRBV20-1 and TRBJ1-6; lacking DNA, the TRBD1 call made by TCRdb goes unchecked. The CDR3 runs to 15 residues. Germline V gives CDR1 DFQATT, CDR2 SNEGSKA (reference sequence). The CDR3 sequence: CSAGYFRDTDSPLHF.

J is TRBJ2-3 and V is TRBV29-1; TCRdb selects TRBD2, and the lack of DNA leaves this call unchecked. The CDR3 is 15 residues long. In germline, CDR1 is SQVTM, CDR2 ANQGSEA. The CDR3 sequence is CSVEMTSGVLDTQYF.

CDR3 loop: CASSKDSYEQYF. The J gene is TRBJ2-7, the V gene TRBV28; TCRdb outputs TRBD1, but without DNA this stays unchecked. Germline loops: CDR1 MDHEN, CDR2 SYDVKM. This CDR3 has 12 amino acids.

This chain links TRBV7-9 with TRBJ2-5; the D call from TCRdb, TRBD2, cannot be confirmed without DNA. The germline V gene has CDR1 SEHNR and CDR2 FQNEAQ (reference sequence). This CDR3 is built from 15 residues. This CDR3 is CASSPGTSGQETQYF.

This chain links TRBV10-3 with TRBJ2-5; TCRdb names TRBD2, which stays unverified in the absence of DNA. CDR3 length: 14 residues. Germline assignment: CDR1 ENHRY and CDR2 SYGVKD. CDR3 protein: CDLRPSALQETQYF.

This CDR3 is CASSLSGGRDNEQFF. V usage is TRBV7-9 and J usage is TRBJ2-1; as DNA is missing, the TRBD1 call by TCRdb cannot be tested. The CDR3 is 15 amino acids. Germline loops: CDR1 SEHNR, CDR2 FQNEAQ (reference sequence).

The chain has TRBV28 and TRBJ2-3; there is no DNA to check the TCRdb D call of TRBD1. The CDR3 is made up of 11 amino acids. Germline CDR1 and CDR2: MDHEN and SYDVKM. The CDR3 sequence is CASRSGSTQYF.

CDR3 protein: CASSSADSGGPQETQYF. This chain joins TRBV28 and TRBJ2-5; as DNA is missing, the TRBD2 call by TCRdb cannot be tested. From germline, CDR1 is MDHEN and CDR2 SYDVKM. The CDR3 covers 17 residues. The variable domain in full, completed from reference TRBV28 and TRBJ2-5, reads DVKVTQSSRYLVKRTGEKVFLECVQDMDHENMFWYRQDPGLGLRLIYFSYDVKMKEKGDIPEGYSVSREKKERFSLILESASTNQTSMYLCASSSADSGGPQETQYFGPGTRLLVL.

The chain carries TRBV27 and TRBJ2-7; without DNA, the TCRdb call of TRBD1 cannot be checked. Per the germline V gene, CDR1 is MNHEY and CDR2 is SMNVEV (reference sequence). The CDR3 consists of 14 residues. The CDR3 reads CASSISGQYYEQYF.

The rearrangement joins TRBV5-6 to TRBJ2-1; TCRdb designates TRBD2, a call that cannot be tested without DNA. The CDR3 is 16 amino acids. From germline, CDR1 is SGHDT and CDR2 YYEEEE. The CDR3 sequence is CASSSSTSGVYNEQFF.

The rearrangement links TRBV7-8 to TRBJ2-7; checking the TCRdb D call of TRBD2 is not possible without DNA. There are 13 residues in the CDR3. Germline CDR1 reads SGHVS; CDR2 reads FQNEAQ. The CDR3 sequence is CASRGGSLYEQYF.

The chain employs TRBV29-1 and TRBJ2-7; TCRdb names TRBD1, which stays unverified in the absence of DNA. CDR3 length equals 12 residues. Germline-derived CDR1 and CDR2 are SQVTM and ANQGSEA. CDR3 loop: CSVLADRGEQYF.

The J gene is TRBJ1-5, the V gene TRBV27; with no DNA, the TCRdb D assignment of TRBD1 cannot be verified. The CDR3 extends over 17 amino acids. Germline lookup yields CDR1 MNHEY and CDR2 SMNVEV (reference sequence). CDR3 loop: CASSLYSRTGTDQPQHF.

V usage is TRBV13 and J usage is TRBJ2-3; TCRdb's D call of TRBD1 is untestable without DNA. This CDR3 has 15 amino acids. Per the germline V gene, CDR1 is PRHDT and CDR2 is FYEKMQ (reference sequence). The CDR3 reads CASSARQGSTDTQYF.

CDR3 residues: CASSLARGHYEQYF. This chain uses TRBV12-3 or TRBV12-4 with TRBJ2-7; absent DNA, TCRdb's TRBD1 call cannot be checked. The CDR3 is 14 amino acids.

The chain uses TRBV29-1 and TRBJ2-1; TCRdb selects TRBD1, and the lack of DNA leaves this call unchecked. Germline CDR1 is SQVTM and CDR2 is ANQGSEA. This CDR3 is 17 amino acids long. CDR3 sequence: CSVASVGVSGAIHEQFF.

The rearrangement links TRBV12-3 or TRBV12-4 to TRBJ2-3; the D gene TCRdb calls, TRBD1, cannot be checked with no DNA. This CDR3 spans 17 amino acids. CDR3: CASSSRQGAISTDTQYF.

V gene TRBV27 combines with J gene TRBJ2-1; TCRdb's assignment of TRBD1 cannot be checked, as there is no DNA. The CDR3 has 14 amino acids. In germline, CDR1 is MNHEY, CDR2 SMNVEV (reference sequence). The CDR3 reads CASSRPGQGNEQFF.

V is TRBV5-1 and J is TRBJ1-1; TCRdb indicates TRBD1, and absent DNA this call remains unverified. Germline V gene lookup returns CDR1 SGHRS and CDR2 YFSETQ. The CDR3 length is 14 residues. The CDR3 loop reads CATSLEGGAAEAFF.

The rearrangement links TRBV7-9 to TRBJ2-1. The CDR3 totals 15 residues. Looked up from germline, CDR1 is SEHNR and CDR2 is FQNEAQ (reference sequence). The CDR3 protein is CASSPISSSYNEQFF.